The next 14 T cell receptor beta chains were all read from a single sample in a study of T cell repertoires in cytomegalovirus infection. One entry per CDR3 protein, called by TCRdb with MiXCR from the reads. Of 450,000 to 550,000 distinct CDR3 sequences detected, 15% to 20% appear once; the ten largest clones hold about 24%. Sequencing was done on a sample of CD8+ T cells from PBMCs. Receptors originate from a human donor in good health (CMV status not recorded). Some clones in this sample may be carry-over from other donors' samples.

The chain couples TRBV5-6 to TRBJ1-5; D unresolved. V dropped 2 bases and J dropped 5 bases, with 11 bases sitting between them. The CDR3 runs to 14 residues. From germline, CDR1 is SGHDT and CDR2 YYEEEE. The CDR3 protein is CASSFGTAHQPQHF. For the CDR3, the DNA is TGTGCCAGCAGCTTTGGCACAGCCCATCAGCCCCAGCATTTT. Full variable domain (remainder filled in from reference TRBV5-6 and TRBJ1-5): DAGVTQSPTHLIKTRGQQVTLRCSPKSGHDTVSWYQQALGQGPQFIFQYYEEEERQRGNFPDRFSGHQFPNYSSELNVNALLLGDSALYLCASSFGTAHQPQHFGDGTRLSIL.

This sequence joins TRBV5-5 and TRBJ2-5; 7 nucleotides line up with TRBD1. The CDR3 has 16 residues. Germline V lookup: CDR1 SGHKS, CDR2 YYEKEE (reference sequence). The junction had 8 bases not matched to a gene; V was cut back by 0 bases and J by 3 bases. As DNA, the CDR3 is TGTGCCAGCAGCTTGGCCTTGGGACAGAGAGAAGAGACCCAGTACTTC. This translates into CASSLALGQREETQYF. The full variable domain, with the rest looked up from reference TRBV5-5 and TRBJ2-5, is DAGVTQSPTHLIKTRGQQVTLRCSPISGHKSVSWYQQVLGQGPQFIFQYYEKEERGRGNFPDRFSARQFPNYSSELNVNALLLGDSALYLCASSLALGQREETQYFGPGTRLLVL.

This clonotype was counted between two and nine times. The rearrangement joins TRBV15 to TRBJ2-7, with D maybe TRBD1 (6 bases). The V end was cut by 5 bases, the J end by 2 bases, with 10 bases between. The CDR3 is made up of 13 amino acids. The germline V gene has CDR1 LNHNV and CDR2 YYDKDF (reference sequence). The CDR3 is CATSAGTTYEQYF. CDR3 DNA sequence: TGTGCCACCAGCGCAGGGACAACCTACGAGCAGTACTTC.

DNA of the CDR3: TGTGCCAGCAGCCCGAGGGCAGGGCTCTCCTATAATTCACCCCTCCACTTT. Protein: CASSPRAGLSYNSPLHF. The chain uses TRBV11-2 and TRBJ1-6; tentatively, D is TRBD1 (5 bases). Trimming pared 5 bases from V and 0 bases from J, leaving 14 bases between. The CDR3 runs 17 residues. CDR1 is SGHAT, CDR2 FQNNGV, per germline. Full variable domain (missing parts from reference TRBV11-2 and TRBJ1-6): EAGVAQSPRYKIIEKRQSVAFWCNPISGHATLYWYQQILGQGPKLLIQFQNNGVVDDSQLPKDRFSAERLKGVDSTLKIQPAKLEDSAVYLCASSPRAGLSYNSPLHFGNGTRLTVT.

This clonotype was counted many times. This chain's CDR3 is CASSPGKSGSYEQYF. DNA for the CDR3: TGTGCCAGCAGCCCAGGGAAGTCGGGCTCCTACGAGCAGTACTTC. The chain employs TRBV7-6 and TRBJ2-7; the D gene is possibly TRBD1 (5 bases). The CDR3 has 15 residues. Trimming shortened V by 5 bases and J by 0 bases, and 14 bases separated the two germline ends. Germline CDR1 and CDR2: SGHVS and FNYEAQ. Using reference TRBV7-6 and TRBJ2-7 for the parts outside the CDR3, the full variable domain is GAGVSQSPRYKVTKRGQDVALRCDPISGHVSLYWYRQALGQGPEFLTYFNYEAQQDKSGLPNDRFSAERPEGSISTLTIQRTEQRDSAMYRCASSPGKSGSYEQYFGPGTRLTVT.

This clonotype was seen a handful of times. The V call is TRBV20-1, the J call TRBJ1-6; D unresolved. The CDR3 length is 13 residues. V was trimmed by 2 bases and J by 12 bases, leaving 14 bases between them. CDR1 and CDR2 (germline): DFQATT, SNEGSKA (reference sequence). Written as DNA, the CDR3 is TGCAGTGCTAGAAGGACTGACGGTCTACCCCTCCACTTT. Its protein product is CSARRTDGLPLHF.

This clonotype was counted many times. This rearrangement joins TRBV7-9 to TRBJ1-6; TRBD1 matches at 9 bases. CDR1 and CDR2 from the germline V gene are SEHNR and FQNEAQ (reference sequence). The CDR3 spans 15 residues. Losses at the gene ends were 5 bases for V and 11 bases for J; bases not matched to a gene: 10. The CDR3 is CASSKTGGSGAPLHF. CDR3 nucleotide sequence: TGTGCCAGCAGCAAAACAGGGGGCTCAGGGGCACCCCTCCACTTT.

This clonotype has only one observation. The chain couples TRBV30 to TRBJ2-7, with D tentatively TRBD2 (6 bases). With 4 bases removed from V and 4 bases from J, the gap between germline ends came to 14 bases. The germline V gene has CDR1 GTSNPN and CDR2 SVGIG (reference sequence). The CDR3 totals 13 residues. The CDR3 reads CAWTVGGGYEQYF. In DNA, the CDR3 is TGTGCCTGGACTGTGGGGGGTGGGTACGAGCAGTACTTC. Supplemented by reference TRBV30 and TRBJ2-7, the full variable domain reads SQTIHQWPATLVQPVGSPLSLECTVEGTSNPNLYWYRQAAGRGLQLLFYSVGIGQISSEVPQNLSASRPQDRQFILSSKKLLLSDSGFYLCAWTVGGGYEQYFGPGTRLTVT.

To note about this clonotype: A read error may produce the germline difference seen at one junction end. The chain couples TRBV6-1 to TRBJ2-1, with TRBD1 matching over 7 bases. This CDR3 has 17 amino acids. Germline V gene data show CDR1 as MNHNS and CDR2 as SASEGT. As DNA, the CDR3 is TGTGCCAGCAGCCACTACGTGAACAGGGGCTCCTTCAATGAGCAGTTCTTC. It specifies CASSHYVNRGSFNEQFF.

This clonotype occurred many times. V usage is TRBV11-2 and J usage is TRBJ1-1; maybe TRBD1 (6 bases). Trimming left V 0 bases short and J 1 base short, with 9 bases between. The CDR3 contains 15 residues. Germline V gene data show CDR1 as SGHAT and CDR2 as FQNNGV. In nucleotides, the CDR3 is TGTGCCAGCAGCTTAGATACAGGGTGGAACACTGAAGCTTTCTTT. Encoded protein: CASSLDTGWNTEAFF.

This clonotype was picked up many times. The chain carries TRBV11-2 and TRBJ2-1; 8 bases align to TRBD2. Germline loops: CDR1 SGHAT, CDR2 FQNNGV. The CDR3 runs 15 residues. V was clipped by 0 bases and J by 8 bases; unmatched bases: 6. CDR3 loop: CASSLEAGAHDEQFF. As DNA, the CDR3 is TGTGCCAGCAGCTTAGAAGCGGGGGCCCACGATGAGCAGTTCTTC.

The rearrangement joins TRBV20-1 to TRBJ1-1, with D possibly being TRBD1 (6 bases). The germline CDR1 and CDR2 sequences are DFQATT and SNEGSKA (reference sequence). This CDR3 contains 15 residues. V was cut by 5 bases and J by 1 base, with 17 bases left in between. The CDR3 nucleotides are TGCAGTGCTCCCAAACCGACAGGAGGGAACACTGAAGCTTTCTTT. This gives the protein CSAPKPTGGNTEAFF.

This clonotype was seen at least ten times. This sequence joins TRBV7-8 and TRBJ1-3; 7 bases line up with TRBD1. The CDR3 spans 18 residues. J lost 0 bases, V lost 1 base, and 9 bases had no gene match. Germline CDR1 reads SGHVS; CDR2 reads FQNEAQ. CDR3 residues: CASSLVGQGVNSGNTIYF. The CDR3 coding sequence is TGTGCCAGCAGCTTAGTGGGCCAGGGGGTGAACTCTGGAAACACCATATATTTT. Looking up the rest from reference TRBV7-8 and TRBJ1-3 gives the full variable domain: GAGVSQSPRYKVAKRGQDVALRCDPISGHVSLFWYQQALGQGPEFLTYFQNEAQLDKSGLPSDRFFAERPEGSVSTLKIQRTQQEDSAVYLCASSLVGQGVNSGNTIYFGEGSWLTVV.

This chain uses TRBV5-6 with TRBJ2-7; possibly TRBD1 for D (5 bases). The germline CDR1 and CDR2 sequences are SGHDT and YYEEEE. Trimming took off 0 bases at V and 5 bases at J, with 9 bases between the two ends. The CDR3 contains 13 residues. The CDR3 nucleotides are TGTGCCAGCAGCTTGGGTGGGGCCAACGAGCAGTACTTC. Translated: CASSLGGANEQYF.